The entry that follows covers one T cell receptor (beta chain) sequence. The source of the sample is a study of blood T cell repertoires in COVID-19. The overall study: Sites across the United States, Italy and Spain contributed samples from acute and convalescent COVID-19. Sample material is recorded as cDNA or gDNA derived from T cells, B-cell-depleted T cells, or PBMCs.

The germline gives CDR1 SGDLS, CDR2 YYNGEE. The CDR3 totals 15 residues. V was pared by 0 bases and J by 2 bases, with 0 bases of the junction left unmatched. In the original analysis: Reference gene primer amplification gave estimated nucleated cell counts. Produced via immunoSEQ multiplex PCR; TCRdb's table is partial and in-frame only. V, J and clone size reflect that table, while D and trimming were determined from the DNA. The sample contains about 110,000 clones, 76% of which appear only once. The rearrangement links TRBV9 to TRBJ2-1, with 9 bases aligning to TRBD2. The TCR originated in a woman aged 80 or over with acute or convalescent COVID-19. Sequences were obtained from peripheral blood. This CDR3 is CASSVGGGAYNEQFF. In DNA, the CDR3 is TGTGCCAGCAGCGTAGGCGGGGGGGCCTACAATGAGCAGTTCTTC.